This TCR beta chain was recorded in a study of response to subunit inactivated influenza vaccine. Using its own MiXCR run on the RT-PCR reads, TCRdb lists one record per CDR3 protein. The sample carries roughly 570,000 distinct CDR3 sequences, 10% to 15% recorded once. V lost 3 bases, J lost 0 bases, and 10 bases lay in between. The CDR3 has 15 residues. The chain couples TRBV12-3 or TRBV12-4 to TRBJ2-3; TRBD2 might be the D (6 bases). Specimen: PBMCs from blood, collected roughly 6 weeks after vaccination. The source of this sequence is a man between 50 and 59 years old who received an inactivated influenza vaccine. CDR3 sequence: CASSLAGSSTDTQYF. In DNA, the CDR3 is TGTGCCAGCAGTTTGGCCGGGAGCAGCACAGATACGCAGTATTTT.